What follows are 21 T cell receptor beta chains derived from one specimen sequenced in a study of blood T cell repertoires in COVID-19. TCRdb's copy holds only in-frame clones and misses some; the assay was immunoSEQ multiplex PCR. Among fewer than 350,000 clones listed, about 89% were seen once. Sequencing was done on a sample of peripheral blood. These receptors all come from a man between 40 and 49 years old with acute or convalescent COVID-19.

The CDR3 loop reads CASTIGAGGSQPQHF. The CDR3 region has the DNA TGTGCCAGTACCATAGGGGCAGGGGGCAGTCAGCCCCAGCATTTT. The J gene is TRBJ1-5, the V gene TRBV19, with TRBD1 identical over 8 bases. The CDR3 is made up of 15 amino acids. Germline assignment: CDR1 LNHDA and CDR2 SQIVND (reference sequence). J gave up 6 bases and V 7 bases, and 11 bases lay outside the gene matches.

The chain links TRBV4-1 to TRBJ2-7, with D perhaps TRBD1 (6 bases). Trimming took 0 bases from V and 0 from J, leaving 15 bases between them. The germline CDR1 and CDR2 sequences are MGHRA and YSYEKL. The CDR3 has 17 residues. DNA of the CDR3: TGCGCCAGCAGCCAAGATAGTAGACAGGAAAACTCCTACGAGCAGTACTTC. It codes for CASSQDSRQENSYEQYF.

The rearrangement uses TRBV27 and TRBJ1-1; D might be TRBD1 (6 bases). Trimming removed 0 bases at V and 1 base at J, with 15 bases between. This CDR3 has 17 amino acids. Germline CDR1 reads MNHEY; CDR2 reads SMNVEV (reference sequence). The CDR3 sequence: CASSLSRWGGRNTEAFF. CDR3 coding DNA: TGTGCCAGCAGTTTATCGCGATGGGGGGGGCGGAACACTGAAGCTTTCTTT.

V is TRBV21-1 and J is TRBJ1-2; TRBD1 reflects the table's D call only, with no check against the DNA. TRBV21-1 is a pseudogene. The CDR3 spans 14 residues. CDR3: CASSRGRGPYGYTF. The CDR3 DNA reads TGTGCCAGCAGCAGAGGCAGGGGGCCCTATGGCTACACCTTC.

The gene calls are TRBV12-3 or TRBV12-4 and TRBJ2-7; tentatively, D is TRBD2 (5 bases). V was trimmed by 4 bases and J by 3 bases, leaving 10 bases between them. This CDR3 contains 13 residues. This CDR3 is CASSWTRFYEQYF. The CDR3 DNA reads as TGTGCCAGCAGTTGGACTCGCTTCTACGAGCAGTACTTC.

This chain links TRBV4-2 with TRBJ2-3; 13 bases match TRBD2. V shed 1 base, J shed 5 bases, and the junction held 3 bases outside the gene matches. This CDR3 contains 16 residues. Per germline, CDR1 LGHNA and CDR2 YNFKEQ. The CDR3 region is CASSQVLAGGGDTQYF. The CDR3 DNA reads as TGTGCCAGCAGCCAAGTACTAGCGGGGGGGGGAGATACGCAGTATTTT.

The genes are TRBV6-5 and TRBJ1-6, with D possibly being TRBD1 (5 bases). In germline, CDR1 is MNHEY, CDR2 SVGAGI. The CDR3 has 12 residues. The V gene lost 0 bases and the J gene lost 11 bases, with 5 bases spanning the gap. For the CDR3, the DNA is TGTGCCAGCAGTTACTCAGGGGCACCCCTCCACTTT. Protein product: CASSYSGAPLHF.

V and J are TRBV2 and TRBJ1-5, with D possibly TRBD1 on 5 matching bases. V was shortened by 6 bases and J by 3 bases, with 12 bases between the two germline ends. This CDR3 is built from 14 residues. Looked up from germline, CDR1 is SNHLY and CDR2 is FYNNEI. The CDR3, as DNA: TGTGCCAGCAGCCCTACAGGTAACAATCAGCCCCAGCATTTT. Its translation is CASSPTGNNQPQHF.

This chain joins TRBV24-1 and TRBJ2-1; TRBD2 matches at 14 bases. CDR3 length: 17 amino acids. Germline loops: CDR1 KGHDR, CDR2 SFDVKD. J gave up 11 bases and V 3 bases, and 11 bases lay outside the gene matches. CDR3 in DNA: TGTGCCACCAGTGATCGAGCCCCCCGGACTAGCGGGGGGAAGCAGTTCTTC. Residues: CATSDRAPRTSGGKQFF.

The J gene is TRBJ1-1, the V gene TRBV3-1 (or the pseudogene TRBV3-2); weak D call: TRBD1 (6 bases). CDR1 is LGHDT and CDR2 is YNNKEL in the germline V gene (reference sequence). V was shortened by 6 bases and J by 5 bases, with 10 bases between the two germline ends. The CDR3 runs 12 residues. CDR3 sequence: CASSLQGTEAFF. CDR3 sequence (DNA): TGTGCCAGCAGTCTACAGGGTACTGAAGCTTTCTTT.

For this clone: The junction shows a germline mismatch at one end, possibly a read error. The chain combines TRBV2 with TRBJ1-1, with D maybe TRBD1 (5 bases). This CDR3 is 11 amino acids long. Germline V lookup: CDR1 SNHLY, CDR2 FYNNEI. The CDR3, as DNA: TGTGCCAGCAGTGAAGTACAGGCCCCAGGATTT. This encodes CASSEVQAPGF.

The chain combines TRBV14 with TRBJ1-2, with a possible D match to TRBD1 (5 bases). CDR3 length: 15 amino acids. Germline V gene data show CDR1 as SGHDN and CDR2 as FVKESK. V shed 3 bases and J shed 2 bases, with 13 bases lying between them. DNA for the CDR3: TGTGCCAGCAGCCAGAAATGGGGCTTGAACTATGGCTACACCTTC. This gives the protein CASSQKWGLNYGYTF.

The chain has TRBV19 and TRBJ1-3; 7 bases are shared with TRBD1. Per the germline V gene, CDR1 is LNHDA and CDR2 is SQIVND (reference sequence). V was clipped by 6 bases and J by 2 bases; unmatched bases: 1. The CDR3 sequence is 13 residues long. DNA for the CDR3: TGTGCCAGTAGGCAGGGGGCTGGAAACACCATATATTTT. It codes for CASRQGAGNTIYF.

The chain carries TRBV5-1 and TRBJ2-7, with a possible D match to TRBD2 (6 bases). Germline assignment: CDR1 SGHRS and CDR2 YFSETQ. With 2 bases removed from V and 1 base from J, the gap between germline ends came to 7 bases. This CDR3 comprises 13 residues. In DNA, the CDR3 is TGCGCCAGCAGCTTCGGACTATCCTACGAGCAGTACTTC. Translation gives CASSFGLSYEQYF.

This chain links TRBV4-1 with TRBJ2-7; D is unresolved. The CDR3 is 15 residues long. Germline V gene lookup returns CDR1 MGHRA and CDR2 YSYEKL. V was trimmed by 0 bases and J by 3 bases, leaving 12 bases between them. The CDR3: CASSQELQIFYEQYF. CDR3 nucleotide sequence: TGCGCCAGCAGCCAAGAGTTACAGATCTTCTACGAGCAGTACTTC.

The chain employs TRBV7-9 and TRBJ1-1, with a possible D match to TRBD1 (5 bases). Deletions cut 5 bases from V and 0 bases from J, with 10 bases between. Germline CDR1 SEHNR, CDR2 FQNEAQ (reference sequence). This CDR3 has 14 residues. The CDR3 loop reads CASSPGHLNTEAFF. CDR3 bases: TGTGCCAGCAGCCCTGGACATTTGAACACTGAAGCTTTCTTT.

The CDR3 loop reads CASSQYGGYSPLHF. The CDR3, as DNA: TGTGCCAGCAGCCAATATGGCGGTTATTCACCCCTCCACTTT. V usage is TRBV3-1 (or the pseudogene TRBV3-2) and J usage is TRBJ1-6; D remains unclear. Germline V gives CDR1 LGHDT, CDR2 YNNKEL (reference sequence). The CDR3 covers 14 residues. V was trimmed by 2 bases and J by 8 bases, leaving 10 bases between them.

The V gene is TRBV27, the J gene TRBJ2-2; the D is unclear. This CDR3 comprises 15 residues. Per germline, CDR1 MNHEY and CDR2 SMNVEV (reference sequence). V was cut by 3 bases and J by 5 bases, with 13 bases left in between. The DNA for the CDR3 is TGTGCCAGCAGTTTCAGCCTCCCGGAGACCGGGGAGCTGTTTTTT. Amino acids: CASSFSLPETGELFF.

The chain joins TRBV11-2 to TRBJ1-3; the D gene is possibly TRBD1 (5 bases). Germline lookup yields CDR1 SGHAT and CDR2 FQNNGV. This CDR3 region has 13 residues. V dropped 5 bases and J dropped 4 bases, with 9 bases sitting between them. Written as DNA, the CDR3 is TGTGCCAGCAGCCCGGGACTGGGAAACACCATATATTTT. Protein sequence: CASSPGLGNTIYF.

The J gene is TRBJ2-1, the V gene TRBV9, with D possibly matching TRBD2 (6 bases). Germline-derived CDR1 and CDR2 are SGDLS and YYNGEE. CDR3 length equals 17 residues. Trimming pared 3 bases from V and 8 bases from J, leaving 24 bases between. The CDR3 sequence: CASSEDAGTPFGDEQFF. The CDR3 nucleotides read TGTGCCAGCAGCGAGGACGCCGGGACTCCATTTGGGGATGAGCAGTTCTTC.

The CDR3 loop is CASSLARGENTGELFF. The CDR3 DNA reads as TGTGCCAGCAGCTTAGCGCGGGGAGAGAACACCGGGGAGCTGTTTTTT. The V and J genes are TRBV7-8 and TRBJ2-2; D perhaps matches TRBD2 (6 bases). CDR3 length equals 16 residues. V was pared by 0 bases and J by 1 base, with 9 bases between. The V gene's germline CDR1 is SGHVS and CDR2 FQNEAQ.